The 25 T cell receptor beta chains below were found in one sample sequenced in a study of shared clonotypes between healthy human individuals. The protocol was immunoSEQ multiplex PCR, while the TCRdb copy is restricted to in-frame clones and leaves out a portion. The sample carries about 2.4 million clones, around 94% recorded once. The specimen sequenced was naive CD4+ T cells sorted from blood. Subset of the sample: CD45RA+ positively selected. These receptor sequences come from a man between 18 and 35 years old in good health.

This clone was seen only once. This chain joins TRBV7-8 and TRBJ1-3; no clear D. Germline V gene lookup returns CDR1 SGHVS and CDR2 FQNEAQ. Trimming took 1 base from V and 3 from J, leaving 7 bases between them. There are 14 residues in the CDR3. The CDR3 region is CASSLEGNGNTIYF. In DNA form, the CDR3 reads TGTGCCAGCAGCTTAGAAGGGAATGGAAACACCATATATTTT.

The J gene is TRBJ1-1, the V gene TRBV5-5, with D possibly matching TRBD1 (5 bases). CDR1 and CDR2 (germline): SGHKS, YYEKEE (reference sequence). Trimming took off 1 base at V and 0 bases at J, with 10 bases between the two ends. The CDR3 sequence is 15 residues long. CDR3 loop: CASSLTGTMNTEAFF. The CDR3 DNA reads as TGTGCCAGCAGCTTGACCGGGACTATGAACACTGAAGCTTTCTTT. The full variable domain, rest sourced from reference TRBV5-5 and TRBJ1-1, is DAGVTQSPTHLIKTRGQQVTLRCSPISGHKSVSWYQQVLGQGPQFIFQYYEKEERGRGNFPDRFSARQFPNYSSELNVNALLLGDSALYLCASSLTGTMNTEAFFGQGTRLTVV.

The J gene is TRBJ2-1, the V gene TRBV11-2; D is perhaps TRBD1 (6 bases). V was shortened by 6 bases and J by 0 bases, with 15 bases between the two germline ends. The CDR3 loop spans 16 amino acids. Looked up from germline, CDR1 is SGHAT and CDR2 is FQNNGV. The CDR3 nucleotides are TGTGCCAGCAGTTCTGGTAGGGGGAGCTCCTACAATGAGCAGTTCTTC. It translates to CASSSGRGSSYNEQFF.

Worth noting for this clone: A much larger clone differs by one base, so this may be a read error. The CDR3 DNA reads as TGTGCCAGCAGCTTAGAAGAGACCCAGTACTTC. Translation: CASSLEETQYF. This chain links TRBV11-1 with TRBJ2-5; D unclear. V was shortened by 1 base and J by 3 bases, with 0 bases between the two germline ends. CDR1 and CDR2 (germline): SGHAT, FQDESV (reference sequence). CDR3 size: 11 residues.

The J gene is TRBJ1-1, the V gene TRBV7-9; 10 bases align to TRBD1. The CDR3 is made up of 15 amino acids. CDR1 is SEHNR and CDR2 is FQNEAQ in the germline V gene (reference sequence). The trim removed 3 bases at V and 7 bases at J, leaving 8 bases unmatched. This CDR3 reads CASSLFGTGDGEAFF. CDR3 DNA sequence: TGTGCCAGCAGCTTGTTTGGGACAGGGGATGGTGAAGCTTTCTTT.

This clone was detected a few times. The chain employs TRBV6-6 and TRBJ1-5; TRBD1 aligns across 7 bases. The CDR3 runs 15 residues. Losses at the gene ends were 6 bases for V and 3 bases for J; bases not matched to a gene: 8. Germline-derived CDR1 and CDR2 are MNHNY and SVGAGI (reference sequence). The CDR3 sequence is CASRHRDSVNQPQHF. CDR3 nucleotide sequence: TGTGCCAGCAGACACCGGGACAGCGTCAATCAGCCCCAGCATTTT.

The rearrangement links TRBV11-2 to TRBJ2-1; D is perhaps TRBD1 or TRBD2 (5 bases each). CDR3 length: 17 amino acids. Per the germline V gene, CDR1 is SGHAT and CDR2 is FQNNGV. V was pared by 6 bases and J by 0 bases, with 18 bases between. The CDR3, as DNA: TGTGCCAGCAGTCCGGCCGGGACCTCAAACTCCTACAATGAGCAGTTCTTC. This gives the protein CASSPAGTSNSYNEQFF.

This chain joins TRBV7-2 and TRBJ2-7; 10 bases agree with TRBD1. CDR3 length equals 14 residues. Germline loops: CDR1 SGHTA, CDR2 FQGNSA. Trimming took 4 bases from V and 2 from J; bases not matched to a gene: 2. The CDR3 is CASSSDRGAYEQYF. CDR3 sequence (DNA): TGTGCCAGCAGCTCGGACAGGGGGGCCTACGAGCAGTACTTC.

This chain links TRBV18 with TRBJ1-1; no reliable D call. The CDR3 has 12 residues. Deletions cut 2 bases from V and 6 bases from J, with 7 bases between. In germline, CDR1 is KGHSH, CDR2 LQKENI. CDR3 DNA: TGTGCCAGCTCACCAATGGTCCCTGAAGCTTTCTTT. It translates to CASSPMVPEAFF.

This sequence joins TRBV19 and TRBJ2-7; 9 nucleotides line up with TRBD1. Germline V gene data show CDR1 as LNHDA and CDR2 as SQIVND (reference sequence). The ends lost 6 bases at V and 2 bases at J; junction bases unmatched: 8. This CDR3 has 15 amino acids. CDR3 region: CASSWPGQGTYEQYF. The CDR3 DNA reads TGTGCCAGTAGCTGGCCGGGACAGGGCACCTACGAGCAGTACTTC.

The CDR3 nucleotides read TGTGCCTGGAGTGTACTCGGAGGGGGCAGGGGCGGGGAGCTGTTTTTT. Its translation is CAWSVLGGGRGGELFF. The chain is built from TRBV30 and TRBJ2-2; D perhaps matches TRBD1 (7 bases). This CDR3 has 16 amino acids. Germline loops: CDR1 GTSNPN, CDR2 SVGIG (reference sequence). The V end was cut by 0 bases, the J end by 7 bases, with 18 bases between. Filled out from reference TRBV30 and TRBJ2-2, the complete variable domain reads SQTIHQWPATLVQPVGSPLSLECTVEGTSNPNLYWYRQAAGRGLQLLFYSVGIGQISSEVPQNLSASRPQDRQFILSSKKLLLSDSGFYLCAWSVLGGGRGGELFFGEGSRLTVL.

The rearrangement uses TRBV30 and TRBJ2-5, with D unresolved. The CDR3 has 13 amino acids. Trimming removed 0 bases from V and 5 bases from J, with 10 bases in between. Germline CDR1 and CDR2: GTSNPN and SVGIG (reference sequence). The CDR3 here is CAWSVRSVETQYF. The CDR3 nucleotides are TGTGCCTGGAGTGTACGGTCTGTGGAGACCCAGTACTTC.

The chain has TRBV27 and TRBJ1-2; no clear D. CDR1 is MNHEY and CDR2 is SMNVEV in the germline V gene (reference sequence). Trimming took off 2 bases at V and 4 bases at J, with 17 bases between the two ends. CDR3 length: 16 amino acids. CDR3 DNA: TGTGCCAGCAGTTTAAAGGGTCTGGGTCAGATCTATGGCTACACCTTC. Translating gives CASSLKGLGQIYGYTF.

The chain couples TRBV6-5 to TRBJ2-7; the D gene is possibly TRBD2 (5 bases). The CDR3 spans 15 residues. CDR1 is MNHEY and CDR2 is SVGAGI in the germline V gene. Trimming removed 6 bases from V and 5 bases from J, with 20 bases in between. The CDR3 region is CASSRTVPFGNEQYF. Here the CDR3 DNA reads TGTGCCAGCAGCCGGACTGTCCCGTTCGGCAACGAGCAGTACTTC.

The chain couples TRBV19 to TRBJ2-3; D is unclear. CDR3 length equals 14 residues. CDR1 and CDR2 (germline): LNHDA, SQIVND (reference sequence). Trimming shortened V by 1 base and J by 5 bases, and 10 bases separated the two germline ends. The CDR3 sequence is CASSIVVPGDTQYF. The CDR3 nucleotides read TGTGCCAGTAGTATAGTGGTTCCCGGAGATACGCAGTATTTT. The whole variable domain, filled in from reference TRBV19 and TRBJ2-3, reads DGGITQSPKYLFRKEGQNVTLSCEQNLNHDAMYWYRQDPGQGLRLIYYSQIVNDFQKGDIAEGYSVSREKKESFPLTVTSAQKNPTAFYLCASSIVVPGDTQYFGPGTRLTVL.

The chain uses TRBV4-3 and TRBJ2-1; 9 bases align to TRBD2. CDR3 size: 19 residues. The germline V gene encodes CDR1 LGHNA and CDR2 YSLEER. Unmatched junction bases numbered 17, after V lost 0 bases and J lost 8 bases. The CDR3 loop reads CASSQDTRDWTSVFDEQFF. For the CDR3, the DNA is TGCGCCAGCAGCCAAGATACACGTGACTGGACTAGCGTATTCGATGAGCAGTTCTTC.

The rearrangement uses TRBV9 and TRBJ1-1, with D possibly TRBD1 on 6 matching bases. In germline, CDR1 is SGDLS, CDR2 YYNGEE. This CDR3 contains 14 residues. V gave up 1 base and J gave up 3 bases, with 10 bases separating them. The chain's CDR3 is CASSVTGGYTEAFF. The CDR3 bases are TGTGCCAGCAGCGTAACTGGGGGCTACACTGAAGCTTTCTTT.

Concerning this clone itself: This sample includes further DNA sequences coding for the same CDR3. This chain links TRBV14 with TRBJ2-7, with TRBD1 as a possible D gene (5 bases). Trimming cost V 4 bases and J 7 bases, with 8 bases left between them. This CDR3 is built from 11 residues. Germline CDR1 SGHDN, CDR2 FVKESK. This CDR3 is CASSPGREQYF. The DNA of the CDR3 is TGTGCCAGCAGCCCAGGGCGGGAGCAGTACTTC.

V and J are TRBV11-2 and TRBJ2-7; D is unclear. This CDR3 comprises 14 residues. Germline V gene sequence: CDR1 SGHAT, CDR2 FQNNGV. The V and J ends lost 3 bases and 6 bases respectively, with 15 bases between them. For the CDR3, the DNA is TGTGCCAGCAGCTTCGTGACCCTTACTCCCGAGCAGTACTTC. This sequence encodes CASSFVTLTPEQYF.

This chain links TRBV5-4 with TRBJ2-1; TRBD2 agrees at 11 bases. This CDR3 contains 15 residues. V dropped 3 bases and J dropped 4; count of bases not matched to a gene: 3. Germline CDR1 SGHNT, CDR2 YYREEE (reference sequence). This CDR3 is CASSYGTSGYNEQFF. DNA for the CDR3: TGTGCCAGCAGCTACGGGACTAGCGGTTACAATGAGCAGTTCTTC.

The chain recombines TRBV6-1 with TRBJ1-2, with TRBD1 identical over 7 bases. The trim removed 1 base at V and 6 bases at J, leaving 5 bases unmatched. The CDR3 loop spans 14 amino acids. The germline gives CDR1 MNHNS, CDR2 SASEGT. CDR3 bases: TGTGCCAGCAGTGAAGATACAGGGGAGCATGGCTACACCTTC. Residues: CASSEDTGEHGYTF.

V usage is TRBV11-2 and J usage is TRBJ2-5, with a possible D match to TRBD2 (6 bases). CDR3 length: 15 amino acids. Germline V gene lookup returns CDR1 SGHAT and CDR2 FQNNGV. V gave up 3 bases and J gave up 2 bases, with 13 bases separating them. CDR3 amino acids: CASSLAAGGQETQYF. As DNA, the CDR3 is TGTGCCAGCAGCTTGGCGGCCGGGGGACAAGAGACCCAGTACTTC.

The genes are TRBV6-6 and TRBJ1-2; 10 positions match TRBD1. The germline gives CDR1 MNHNY, CDR2 SVGAGI (reference sequence). There are 15 residues in the CDR3. V trimming: 5 bases; J trimming: 5 bases; junction bases outside the gene matches: 8. Written as DNA, the CDR3 is TGTGCCAGCAGTGACCCCGGGACAGGGGTTTATGGCTACACCTTC. It encodes CASSDPGTGVYGYTF.

The genes are TRBV9 and TRBJ2-3, with 12 bases that match TRBD2. The V gene end was trimmed by 1 base and the J gene end by 2 bases; junction bases not matched to a gene: 5. The V gene's germline CDR1 is SGDLS and CDR2 YYNGEE. The CDR3 consists of 17 residues. CDR3 protein: CASSVTSGRQFTDTQYF. Here the CDR3 DNA reads TGTGCCAGCAGCGTAACTAGCGGGAGGCAATTCACAGATACGCAGTATTTT.

The V call is TRBV19, the J call TRBJ1-5, with a weak D call TRBD1 (5 bases). Germline lookup yields CDR1 LNHDA and CDR2 SQIVND (reference sequence). V lost 4 bases, J lost 12 bases, and 13 bases lay in between. The length of the CDR3 is 12 residues. CDR3 nucleotide sequence: TGTGCCAGTAGTACAGGGACGGCGGTCCAGCATTTT. Translation: CASSTGTAVQHF.